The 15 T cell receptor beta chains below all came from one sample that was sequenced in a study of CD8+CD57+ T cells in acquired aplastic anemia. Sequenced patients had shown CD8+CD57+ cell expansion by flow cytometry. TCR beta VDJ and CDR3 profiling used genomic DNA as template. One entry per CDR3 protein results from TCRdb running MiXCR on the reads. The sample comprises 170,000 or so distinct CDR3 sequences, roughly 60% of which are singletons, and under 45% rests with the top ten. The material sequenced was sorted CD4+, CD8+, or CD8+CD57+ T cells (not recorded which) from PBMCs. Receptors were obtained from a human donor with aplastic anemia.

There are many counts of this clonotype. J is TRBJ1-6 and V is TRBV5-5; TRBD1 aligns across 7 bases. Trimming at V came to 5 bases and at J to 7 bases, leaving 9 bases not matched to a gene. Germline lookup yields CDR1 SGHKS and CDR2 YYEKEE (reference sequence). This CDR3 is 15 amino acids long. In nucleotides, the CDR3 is TGTGCCAGCAGTCCCACCGGGACAGTGAATTCACCCCTCCACTTT. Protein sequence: CASSPTGTVNSPLHF. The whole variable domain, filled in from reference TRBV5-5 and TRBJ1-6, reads DAGVTQSPTHLIKTRGQQVTLRCSPISGHKSVSWYQQVLGQGPQFIFQYYEKEERGRGNFPDRFSARQFPNYSSELNVNALLLGDSALYLCASSPTGTVNSPLHFGNGTRLTVT.

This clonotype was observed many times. The CDR3 sequence: CASSRRGHQPQHF. CDR3 bases: TGTGCCAGCAGCCGCAGGGGGCATCAGCCCCAGCATTTT. The chain joins TRBV11-3 to TRBJ1-5, with TRBD1 identical over 8 bases. The CDR3 sequence is 13 residues long. Germline V CDR1 and CDR2: SGHNT, YENEEA. V gave up 5 bases and J gave up 5 bases; unmatched junction bases: 2.

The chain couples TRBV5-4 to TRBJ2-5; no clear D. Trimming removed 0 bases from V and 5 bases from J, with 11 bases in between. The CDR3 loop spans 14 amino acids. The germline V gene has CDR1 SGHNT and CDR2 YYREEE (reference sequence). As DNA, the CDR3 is TGTGCCAGCAGCTTGGCCGGGTGGAAGGAGACCCAGTACTTC. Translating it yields CASSLAGWKETQYF.

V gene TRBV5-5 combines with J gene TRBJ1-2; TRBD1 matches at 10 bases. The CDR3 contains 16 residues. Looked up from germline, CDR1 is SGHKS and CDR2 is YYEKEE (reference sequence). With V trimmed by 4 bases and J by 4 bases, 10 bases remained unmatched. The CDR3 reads CASSLHATGGGYGYTF. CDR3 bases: TGTGCCAGCAGCCTGCATGCGACAGGGGGCGGCTATGGCTACACCTTC. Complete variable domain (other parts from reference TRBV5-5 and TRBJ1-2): DAGVTQSPTHLIKTRGQQVTLRCSPISGHKSVSWYQQVLGQGPQFIFQYYEKEERGRGNFPDRFSARQFPNYSSELNVNALLLGDSALYLCASSLHATGGGYGYTFGSGTRLTVV.

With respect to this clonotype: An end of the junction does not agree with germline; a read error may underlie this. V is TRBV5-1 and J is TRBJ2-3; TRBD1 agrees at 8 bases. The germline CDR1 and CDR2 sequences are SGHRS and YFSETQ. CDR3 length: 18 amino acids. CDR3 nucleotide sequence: TGTGCCAGCATCGAAGAGGGCAGGGGGCTTACTAGCACAGATACGCAGTATTTT. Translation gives CASIEEGRGLTSTDTQYF.

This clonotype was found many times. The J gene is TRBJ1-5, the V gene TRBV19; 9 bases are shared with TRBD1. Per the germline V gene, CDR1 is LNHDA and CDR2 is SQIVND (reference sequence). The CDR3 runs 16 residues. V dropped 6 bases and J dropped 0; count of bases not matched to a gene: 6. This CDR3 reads CASSEDRGYSNQPQHF. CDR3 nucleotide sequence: TGTGCCAGTAGCGAGGACAGGGGATATAGCAATCAGCCCCAGCATTTT.

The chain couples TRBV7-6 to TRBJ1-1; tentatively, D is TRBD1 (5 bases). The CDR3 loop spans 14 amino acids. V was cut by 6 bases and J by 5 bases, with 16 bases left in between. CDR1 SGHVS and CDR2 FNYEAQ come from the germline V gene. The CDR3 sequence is CASSKTGTETEAFF. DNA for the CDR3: TGTGCCAGCAGTAAGACTGGGACCGAAACTGAAGCTTTCTTT.

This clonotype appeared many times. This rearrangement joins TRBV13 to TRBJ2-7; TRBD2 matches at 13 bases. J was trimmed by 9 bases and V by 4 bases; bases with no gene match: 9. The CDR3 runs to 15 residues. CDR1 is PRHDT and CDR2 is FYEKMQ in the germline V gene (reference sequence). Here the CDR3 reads CASSSTGTSGNWQYF. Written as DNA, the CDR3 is TGTGCCAGCAGCTCTACCGGGACTAGCGGGAATTGGCAGTACTTC. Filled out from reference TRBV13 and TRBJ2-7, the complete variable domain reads AAGVIQSPRHLIKEKRETATLKCYPIPRHDTVYWYQQGPGQDPQFLISFYEKMQSDKGSIPDRFSAQQFSDYHSELNMSSLELGDSALYFCASSSTGTSGNWQYFGPGTRLTVT.

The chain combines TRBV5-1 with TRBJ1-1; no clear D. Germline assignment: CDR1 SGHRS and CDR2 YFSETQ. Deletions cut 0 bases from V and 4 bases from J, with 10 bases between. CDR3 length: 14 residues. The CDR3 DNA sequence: TGCGCCAGCAGCTTGGTAGGGCTGGGCACTGAAGCTTTCTTT. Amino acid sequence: CASSLVGLGTEAFF.

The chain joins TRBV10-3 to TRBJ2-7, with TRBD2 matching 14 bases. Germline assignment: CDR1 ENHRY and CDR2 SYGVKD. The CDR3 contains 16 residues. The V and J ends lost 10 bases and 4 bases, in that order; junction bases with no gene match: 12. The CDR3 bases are TGTGCCACGGGACTAGCGGGAGATAGGTGGGGGTACGAGCAGTACTTC. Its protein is CATGLAGDRWGYEQYF.

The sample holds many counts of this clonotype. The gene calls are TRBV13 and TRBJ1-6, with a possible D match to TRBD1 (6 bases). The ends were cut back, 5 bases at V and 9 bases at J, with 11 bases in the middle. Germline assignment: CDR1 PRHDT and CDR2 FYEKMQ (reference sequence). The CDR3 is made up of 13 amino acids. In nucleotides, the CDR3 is TGTGCCAGCAGCCCCCCGGACAGTTCACCCCTCCACTTT. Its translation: CASSPPDSSPLHF.

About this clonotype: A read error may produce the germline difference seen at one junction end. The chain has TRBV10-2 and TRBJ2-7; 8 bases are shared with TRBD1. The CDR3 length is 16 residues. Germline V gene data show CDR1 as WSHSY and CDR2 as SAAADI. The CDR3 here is CASSESRTGMSYEQYF. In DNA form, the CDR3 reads TGCGCCAGCAGCGAGTCGAGGACAGGGATGTCCTACGAGCAGTACTTC.

CDR3 region: CSARDIRGIADNEQYF. CDR3 DNA: TGCAGTGCTAGAGATATCCGGGGGATTGCGGACAATGAGCAGTATTTT. This chain connects TRBV20-1 to TRBJ2-3; TRBD2 might be the D (6 bases). The length of the CDR3 is 16 residues. CDR1 and CDR2 from the germline V gene are DFQATT and SNEGSKA (reference sequence). Between the trimmed V and J ends, which lost 0 bases and 11 bases, there was a span of 24 bases.

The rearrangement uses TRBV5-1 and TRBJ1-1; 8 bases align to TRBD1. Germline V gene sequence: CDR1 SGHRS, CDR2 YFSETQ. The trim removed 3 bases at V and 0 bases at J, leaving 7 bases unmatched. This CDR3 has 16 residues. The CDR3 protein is CASSWTGSTMNTEAFF. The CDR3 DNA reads TGCGCCAGCAGCTGGACAGGGAGCACCATGAACACTGAAGCTTTCTTT.

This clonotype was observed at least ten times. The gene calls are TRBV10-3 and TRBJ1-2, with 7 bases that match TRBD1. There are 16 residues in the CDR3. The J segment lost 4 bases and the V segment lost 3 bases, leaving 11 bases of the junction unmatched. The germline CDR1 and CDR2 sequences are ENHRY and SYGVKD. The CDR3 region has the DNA TGTGCCATCAGTGAACAGGGGATCGACGGAGGCTATGGCTACACCTTC. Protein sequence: CAISEQGIDGGYGYTF.